Described below is a single T cell receptor beta chain sequence and its context. Its antigen is undetermined. This entry belongs to a study of CD8+ T cells in alopecia areata. Study findings and constraints: Any link of baseline CD8+ expansion to response, resting on one nonresponder, remains uncertain. Numerous expanded lesional clones remained in scalp and blood during tofacitinib.

This CDR3 is built from 13 residues. V was pared by 3 bases and J by 0 bases, with 3 bases between. Germline-derived CDR1 and CDR2 are SEHNR and FQNEAQ (reference sequence). The treatment: oral pan-JAK inhibitor, 5-10 mg twice daily. The sequencing template was cDNA reverse transcribed from extracted RNA. The method was immunoSEQ multiplex PCR; TCRdb's version includes in-frame clones alone and lacks a portion of them. The data hold 150,000 to 200,000 clones, with roughly three fifths observed a single time. Sequences were derived from CD8+ T cells sorted from blood, sampled at week 24, from a patient treated with tofacitinib. This clonotype originated in a human donor with alopecia areata. J is TRBJ1-5 and V is TRBV7-9; no clear D gene. In nucleotides, the CDR3 is TGTGCCAGCAGCTTTGGTAGCAATCAGCCCCAGCATTTT. This codes for CASSFGSNQPQHF.